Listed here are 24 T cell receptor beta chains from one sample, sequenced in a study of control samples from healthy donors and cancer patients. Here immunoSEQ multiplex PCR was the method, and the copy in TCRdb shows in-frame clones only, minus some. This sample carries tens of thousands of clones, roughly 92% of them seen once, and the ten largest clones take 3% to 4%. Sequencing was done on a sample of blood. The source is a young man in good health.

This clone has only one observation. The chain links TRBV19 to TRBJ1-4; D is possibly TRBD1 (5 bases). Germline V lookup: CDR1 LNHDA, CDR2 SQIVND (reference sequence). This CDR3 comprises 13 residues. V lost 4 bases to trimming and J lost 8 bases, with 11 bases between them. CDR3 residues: CASSRTRVEKLFF. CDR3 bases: TGTGCCAGTAGTAGGACCAGGGTGGAAAAACTGTTTTTT. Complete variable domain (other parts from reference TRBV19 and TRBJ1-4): DGGITQSPKYLFRKEGQNVTLSCEQNLNHDAMYWYRQDPGQGLRLIYYSQIVNDFQKGDIAEGYSVSREKKESFPLTVTSAQKNPTAFYLCASSRTRVEKLFFGSGTQLSVL.

For the CDR3, the DNA is TGTGCCAGCAGCCACAACACTGAAGCTTTCTTT. Translated, it gives CASSHNTEAFF. The rearrangement links TRBV7-2 to TRBJ1-1; unclear D gene. The CDR3 has 11 residues. The V end was cut by 5 bases, the J end by 2 bases, with 3 bases between. The V gene's germline CDR1 is SGHTA and CDR2 FQGNSA.

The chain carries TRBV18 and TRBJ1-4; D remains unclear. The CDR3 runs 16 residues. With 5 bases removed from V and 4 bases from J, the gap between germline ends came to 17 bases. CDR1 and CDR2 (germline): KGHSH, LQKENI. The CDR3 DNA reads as TGTGCCAGCTCAGCCAACTCCGGGCCAAATAATGAAAAACTGTTTTTT. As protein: CASSANSGPNNEKLFF.

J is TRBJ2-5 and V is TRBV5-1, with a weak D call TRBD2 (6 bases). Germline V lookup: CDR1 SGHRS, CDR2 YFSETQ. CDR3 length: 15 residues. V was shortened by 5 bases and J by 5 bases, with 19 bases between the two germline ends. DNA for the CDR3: TGCGCCAGCAGTCACACTAGCCGGCCCGAGGAGACCCAGTACTTC. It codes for CASSHTSRPEETQYF.

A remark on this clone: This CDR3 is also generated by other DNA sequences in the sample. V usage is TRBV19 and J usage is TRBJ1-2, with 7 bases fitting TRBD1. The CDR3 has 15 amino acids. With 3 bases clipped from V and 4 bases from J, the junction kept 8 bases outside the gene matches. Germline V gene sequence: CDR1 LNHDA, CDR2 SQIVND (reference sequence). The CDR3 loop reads CASSIGTDLVYGYTF. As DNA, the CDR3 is TGTGCCAGTAGTATTGGGACAGACTTAGTCTATGGCTACACCTTC.

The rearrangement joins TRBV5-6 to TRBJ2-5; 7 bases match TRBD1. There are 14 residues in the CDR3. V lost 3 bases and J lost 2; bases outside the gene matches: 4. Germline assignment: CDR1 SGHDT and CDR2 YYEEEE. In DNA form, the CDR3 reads TGTGCCAGCAGCTCAGGACAGGTTCAAGAGACCCAGTACTTC. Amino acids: CASSSGQVQETQYF.

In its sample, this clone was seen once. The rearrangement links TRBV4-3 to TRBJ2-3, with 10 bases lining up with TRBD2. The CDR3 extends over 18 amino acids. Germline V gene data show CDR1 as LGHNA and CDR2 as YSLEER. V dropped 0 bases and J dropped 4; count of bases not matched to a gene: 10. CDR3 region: CASSQDRVGTSVADTQYF. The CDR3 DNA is TGCGCCAGCAGCCAAGATCGGGTGGGGACTAGCGTTGCAGATACGCAGTATTTT.

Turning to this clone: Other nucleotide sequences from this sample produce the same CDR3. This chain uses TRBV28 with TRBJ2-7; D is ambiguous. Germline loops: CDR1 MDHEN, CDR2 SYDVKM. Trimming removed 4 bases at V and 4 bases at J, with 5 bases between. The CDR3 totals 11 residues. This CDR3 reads CASSSDYEQYF. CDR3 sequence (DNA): TGTGCCAGCAGTTCCGATTACGAGCAGTACTTC.

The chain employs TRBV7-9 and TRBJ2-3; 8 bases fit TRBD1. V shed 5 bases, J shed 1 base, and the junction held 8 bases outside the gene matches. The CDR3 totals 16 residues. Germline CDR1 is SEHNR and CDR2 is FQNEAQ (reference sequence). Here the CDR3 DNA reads TGTGCCAGCAGCCCGCACAGGGGGTCGGGCACAGATACGCAGTATTTT. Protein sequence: CASSPHRGSGTDTQYF. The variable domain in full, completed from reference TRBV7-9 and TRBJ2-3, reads DTGVSQNPRHKITKRGQNVTFRCDPISEHNRLYWYRQTLGQGPEFLTYFQNEAQLEKSRLLSDRFSAERPKGSFSTLEIQRTEQGDSAMYLCASSPHRGSGTDTQYFGPGTRLTVL.

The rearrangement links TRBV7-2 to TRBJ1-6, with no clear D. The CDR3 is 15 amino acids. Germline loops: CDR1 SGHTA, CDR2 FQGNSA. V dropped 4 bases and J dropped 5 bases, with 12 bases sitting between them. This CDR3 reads CASSSEFSHNSPLHF. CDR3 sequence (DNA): TGTGCCAGCAGCTCGGAGTTTTCACATAATTCACCCCTCCACTTT.

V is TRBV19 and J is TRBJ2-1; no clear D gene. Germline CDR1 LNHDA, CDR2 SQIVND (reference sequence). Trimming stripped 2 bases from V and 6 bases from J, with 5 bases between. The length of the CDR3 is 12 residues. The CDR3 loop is CASSILGNEQFF. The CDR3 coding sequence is TGTGCCAGTAGTATATTAGGCAATGAGCAGTTCTTC.

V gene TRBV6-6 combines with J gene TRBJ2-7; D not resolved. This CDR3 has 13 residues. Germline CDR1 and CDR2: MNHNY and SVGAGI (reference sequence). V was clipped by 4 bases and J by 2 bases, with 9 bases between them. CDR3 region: CASSLNRPYEQYF. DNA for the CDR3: TGTGCCAGCAGTTTAAACAGACCCTACGAGCAGTACTTC.

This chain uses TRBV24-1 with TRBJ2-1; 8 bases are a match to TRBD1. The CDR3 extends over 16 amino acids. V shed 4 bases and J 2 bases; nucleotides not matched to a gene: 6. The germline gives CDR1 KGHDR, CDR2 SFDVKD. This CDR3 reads CATSDYDRGPYNEQFF. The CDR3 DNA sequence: TGTGCCACCAGTGACTACGACAGGGGCCCCTACAATGAGCAGTTCTTC.

The CDR3 spells CASSLGWGGASGDNEQFF. CDR3 coding DNA: TGTGCCAGCAGCTTAGGCTGGGGGGGGGCTAGCGGAGACAATGAGCAGTTCTTC. V and J are TRBV7-8 and TRBJ2-1, with a tentative D call TRBD2 (7 bases). The V end was cut by 1 base, the J end by 5 bases, with 21 bases between. Germline V gives CDR1 SGHVS, CDR2 FQNEAQ. There are 18 residues in the CDR3.

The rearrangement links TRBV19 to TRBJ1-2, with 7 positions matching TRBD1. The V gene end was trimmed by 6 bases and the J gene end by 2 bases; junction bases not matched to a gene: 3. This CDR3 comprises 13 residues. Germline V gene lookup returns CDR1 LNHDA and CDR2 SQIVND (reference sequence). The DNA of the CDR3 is TGTGCCAGTAGCCCGGGACAGAACTATGGCTACACCTTC. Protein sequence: CASSPGQNYGYTF.

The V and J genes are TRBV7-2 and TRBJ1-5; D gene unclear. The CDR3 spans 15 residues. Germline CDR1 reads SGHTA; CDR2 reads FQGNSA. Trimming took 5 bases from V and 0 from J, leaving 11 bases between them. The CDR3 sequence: CASSRWTGSNQPQHF. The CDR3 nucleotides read TGTGCCAGCAGCAGGTGGACGGGTAGCAATCAGCCCCAGCATTTT.

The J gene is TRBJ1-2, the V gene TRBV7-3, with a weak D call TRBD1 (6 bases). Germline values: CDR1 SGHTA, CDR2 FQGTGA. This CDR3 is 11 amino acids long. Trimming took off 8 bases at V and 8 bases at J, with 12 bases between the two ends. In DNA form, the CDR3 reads TGTGCCAGCGGATCAGGGGACGGCTACACCTTC. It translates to CASGSGDGYTF.

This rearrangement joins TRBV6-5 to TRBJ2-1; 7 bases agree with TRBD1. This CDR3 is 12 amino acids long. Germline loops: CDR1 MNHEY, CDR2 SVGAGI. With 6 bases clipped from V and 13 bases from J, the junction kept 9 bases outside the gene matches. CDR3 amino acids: CASRPRTGSQFF. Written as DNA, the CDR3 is TGTGCCAGCAGGCCAAGGACAGGTAGCCAGTTCTTC.

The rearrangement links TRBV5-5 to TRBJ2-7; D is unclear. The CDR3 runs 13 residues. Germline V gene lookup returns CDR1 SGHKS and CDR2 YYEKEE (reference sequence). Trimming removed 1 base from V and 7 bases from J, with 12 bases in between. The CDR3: CASSLMSEQEQYF. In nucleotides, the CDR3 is TGTGCCAGCAGCTTGATGTCAGAACAAGAGCAGTACTTC.

In DNA, the CDR3 is TGTGCCAGCAGTTTTGAGGGGATGAACACTGAAGCTTTCTTT. The encoded protein is CASSFEGMNTEAFF. The chain joins TRBV27 to TRBJ1-1, with D maybe TRBD1 (5 bases). CDR1 is MNHEY, CDR2 SMNVEV, per germline (reference sequence). The CDR3 runs to 14 residues. V lost 3 bases and J 0 bases, leaving 8 bases between the germline ends.

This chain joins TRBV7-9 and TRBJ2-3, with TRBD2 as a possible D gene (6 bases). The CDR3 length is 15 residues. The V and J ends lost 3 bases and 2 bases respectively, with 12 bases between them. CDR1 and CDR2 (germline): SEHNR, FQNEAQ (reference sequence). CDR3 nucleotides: TGTGCCAGCAGCTTTCCGGCGGGATCCACAGATACGCAGTATTTT. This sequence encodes CASSFPAGSTDTQYF.

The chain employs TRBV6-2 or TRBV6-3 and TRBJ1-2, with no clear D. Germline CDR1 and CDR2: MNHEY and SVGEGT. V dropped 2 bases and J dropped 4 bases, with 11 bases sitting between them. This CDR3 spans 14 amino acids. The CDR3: CASSYGQVAYGYTF. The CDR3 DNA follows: TGTGCCAGCAGTTACGGGCAGGTCGCCTATGGCTACACCTTC.

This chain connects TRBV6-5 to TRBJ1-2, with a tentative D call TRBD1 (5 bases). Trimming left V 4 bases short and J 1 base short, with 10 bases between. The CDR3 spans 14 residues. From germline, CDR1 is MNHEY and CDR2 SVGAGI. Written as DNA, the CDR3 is TGTGCCAGCAGTTTACCGGGGGGTAACTATGGCTACACCTTC. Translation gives CASSLPGGNYGYTF.

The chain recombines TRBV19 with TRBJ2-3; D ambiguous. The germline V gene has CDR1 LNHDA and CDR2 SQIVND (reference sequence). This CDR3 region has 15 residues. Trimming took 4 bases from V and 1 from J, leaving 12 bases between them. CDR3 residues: CASSRTHSRTDTQYF. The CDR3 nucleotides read TGTGCCAGTAGTAGGACCCATTCGCGCACAGATACGCAGTATTTT.